The clone carrying this T cell receptor (beta chain) was detected only once. Antigen specificity is unknown. Losses at the gene ends were 3 bases for V and 4 bases for J; bases not matched to a gene: 4. CDR1 is SNHLY, CDR2 FYNNEI, per germline. This CDR3 contains 15 residues. The data are from a study of radiotherapy plus CTLA-4 blockade in lung cancer. Overall study context: Objective responses were documented in about 19% of patients, with disease control in 25% to 35%. Overall study results and limits: Expansion in blood of tumor-derived TCR clones was seen after radiotherapy plus ipilimumab.

The protocol was immunoSEQ multiplex PCR, while the TCRdb copy is restricted to in-frame clones and leaves out a portion. The profile shows approximately 89,000 clones, around 81% of them singletons. This receptor was obtained from a human donor with non-small cell lung cancer that progressed on radiotherapy plus ipilimumab. The V call is TRBV2, the J call TRBJ2-7; 12 bases agree with TRBD1. The specimen was peripheral blood, collected from a patient treated with radiotherapy plus ipilimumab. The CDR3 spells CASSDGTGGGYEQYF. Here the CDR3 DNA reads TGTGCCAGCAGTGATGGGACAGGGGGCGGGTACGAGCAGTACTTC.